These 23 T cell receptor beta chains were sequenced from one sample in a study of T-cell memory formation after mild COVID-19. A single record per CDR3 protein comes from TCRdb applying MiXCR to the 5' RACE reads. The repertoire includes a few hundred thousand distinct CDR3 sequences, less than 20% of them detected once, and around 21% sits in the top ten. What was sequenced was PBMCs or a T cell subset sorted from them (not recorded which). The receptors derive from a man younger than 35 who had mild COVID-19 (a few samples of this study predate the infection). Cell type and time point are not known.

V is TRBV7-2 and J is TRBJ1-6; possible D gene TRBD1, 6 bases. Trimming cost V 3 bases and J 8 bases, with 8 bases left between them. The CDR3 consists of 13 residues. Germline V lookup: CDR1 SGHTA, CDR2 FQGNSA. The CDR3, as DNA: TGTGCCAGCAGCTTCGGACAGTATTCACCCCTCCACTTT. Translated: CASSFGQYSPLHF.

CDR3 nucleotide sequence: TGCAGCATAGGGACAGGGGTAATTTCGGAGACCCAGTACTTC. Translating it yields CSIGTGVISETQYF. The J gene is TRBJ2-5, the V gene TRBV29-1; 10 bases are a match to TRBD1. The V gene end was trimmed by 8 bases and the J gene end by 5 bases; junction bases not matched to a gene: 11. The CDR3 is made up of 14 amino acids. The germline CDR1 and CDR2 sequences are SQVTM and ANQGSEA.

Only a few counts were recorded for this clonotype. The rearrangement joins TRBV7-8 to TRBJ1-5; possible D gene TRBD1, 6 bases. The germline gives CDR1 SGHVS, CDR2 FQNEAQ. The CDR3 consists of 14 residues. V lost 3 bases and J lost 8, with 14 bases in between. The CDR3 DNA sequence: TGTGCCAGCAGCTTTGGACAGCGCCCAGAGCCCCAGCATTTT. It yields the protein CASSFGQRPEPQHF.

This chain connects TRBV7-9 to TRBJ2-7; 9 bases fit TRBD2. The CDR3 length is 13 residues. Germline trimming cut 6 bases from V and 5 bases from J; bases unmatched to any gene: 5. Looked up from germline, CDR1 is SEHNR and CDR2 is FQNEAQ (reference sequence). CDR3 bases: TGTGCCAGCAGTGCGGGAGGGGTGGACGAGCAGTACGTC. Translated, it gives CASSAGGVDEQYV.

The V and J genes are TRBV20-1 and TRBJ1-5; a possible D gene is TRBD1 (5 bases). The CDR3 totals 14 residues. V lost 4 bases to trimming and J lost 3 bases, with 13 bases between them. In germline, CDR1 is DFQATT, CDR2 SNEGSKA (reference sequence). The CDR3 protein is CSATRGRPNQPQHF. CDR3 sequence (DNA): TGCAGTGCTACGAGGGGACGGCCCAATCAGCCCCAGCATTTT.

This clonotype was seen a few times. The genes are TRBV6-2 or TRBV6-3 and TRBJ2-1; D call uncertain. CDR1 and CDR2 (germline): MNHEY, SVGEGT. Trimming stripped 7 bases from V and 1 base from J, with 11 bases between. This CDR3 has 14 amino acids. This chain's CDR3 is CASTSGRSYNEQFF. The CDR3 region has the DNA TGTGCCAGCACCAGTGGTAGGTCCTACAATGAGCAGTTCTTC.

This clonotype was counted a few times. This chain links TRBV11-3 with TRBJ1-2, with TRBD1 matching over 12 bases. J was trimmed by 8 bases and V by 1 base; bases with no gene match: 5. Germline CDR1 and CDR2: SGHNT and YENEEA. The CDR3 consists of 15 residues. The CDR3, as DNA: TGTGCCAGCAGCTTAGTGGGGGACAGGGGGCGAGGCTACACCTTC. The encoded protein is CASSLVGDRGRGYTF.

This clonotype has just a few counts. This chain connects TRBV10-2 to TRBJ2-3; 8 nucleotides agree with TRBD2. V lost 3 bases and J lost 3; bases outside the gene matches: 11. The CDR3 spans 17 residues. Per germline, CDR1 WSHSY and CDR2 SAAADI. CDR3: CASSEPFERGYTDTQYF. DNA of the CDR3: TGCGCCAGCAGTGAACCCTTCGAGCGGGGGTATACAGATACGCAGTATTTT.

This clonotype was seen only a few times. The rearrangement uses TRBV4-2 and TRBJ2-2; 15 nucleotides line up with TRBD2. Germline trimming cut 4 bases from V and 4 bases from J; bases unmatched to any gene: 10. This CDR3 contains 19 residues. Germline V gene sequence: CDR1 LGHNA, CDR2 YNFKEQ. CDR3 region: CASSPYGLAGGRVTGELFF. In nucleotides, the CDR3 is TGTGCCAGCAGCCCCTATGGACTAGCGGGGGGGCGGGTCACCGGGGAGCTGTTTTTT.

The CDR3 sequence is CATSDGVSGITDTQYF. CDR3 in DNA: TGTGCCACCAGTGATGGGGTTAGCGGGATCACAGATACGCAGTATTTT. This chain joins TRBV24-1 and TRBJ2-3; 8 bases match TRBD2. Germline CDR1 is KGHDR and CDR2 is SFDVKD. V lost 3 bases to trimming and J lost 2 bases; unmatched junction nucleotides: 6. This CDR3 has 16 residues.

The chain links TRBV20-1 to TRBJ2-7; 9 bases are shared with TRBD1. The CDR3 runs 12 residues. Trimming removed 6 bases from V and 7 bases from J; junction bases left unmatched: 7. Per the germline V gene, CDR1 is DFQATT and CDR2 is SNEGSKA (reference sequence). CDR3 in DNA: TGCAGTGCATCACAGGGGGCTTGGGAGCAGTACGTC. Amino acid sequence: CSASQGAWEQYV.

This clonotype has ten or more counts. The chain links TRBV2 to TRBJ2-2, with D hard to call. The germline V gene has CDR1 SNHLY and CDR2 FYNNEI. The CDR3 has 12 amino acids. V lost 6 bases and J 1 base, leaving 3 bases between the germline ends. The CDR3 is CASRQNTGELFF. The DNA for the CDR3 is TGTGCCAGCAGGCAGAACACCGGGGAGCTGTTTTTT.

This clonotype was recorded many times. V usage is TRBV10-2 and J usage is TRBJ1-5; no definite D call. This CDR3 has 14 amino acids. V shed 2 bases and J shed 4 bases, with 9 bases lying between them. Looked up from germline, CDR1 is WSHSY and CDR2 is SAAADI. CDR3 DNA: TGCGCCAGCAGTGAGAGTCACCTTAATCAGCCCCAGCATTTT. This codes for CASSESHLNQPQHF.

The chain couples TRBV20-1 to TRBJ2-4; unclear D gene. Between the trimmed V and J ends, which lost 5 bases and 3 bases, there was a span of 14 bases. Germline CDR1 reads DFQATT; CDR2 reads SNEGSKA (reference sequence). The CDR3 has 14 residues. CDR3 DNA: TGCAGTGCTGCCCCCCTAGAGAGCAAAAACATTCAGTACTTC. It codes for CSAAPLESKNIQYF.

The chain recombines TRBV20-1 with TRBJ2-1, with 7 bases aligning to TRBD1. Germline CDR1 and CDR2: DFQATT and SNEGSKA (reference sequence). The CDR3 sequence is 13 residues long. V lost 5 bases, J lost 4 bases, and 5 bases stayed unmatched. The CDR3 sequence: CSAGQDNYNEQFF. DNA for the CDR3: TGCAGTGCTGGACAGGACAATTACAATGAGCAGTTCTTC.

In its sample, this clonotype was seen once. This chain joins TRBV7-8 and TRBJ2-3; maybe TRBD2 (5 bases). The CDR3 is 15 residues long. The V gene's germline CDR1 is SGHVS and CDR2 FQNEAQ. Trimming left V 5 bases short and J 6 bases short, with 18 bases between. The CDR3 spells CASSTPGGFPDTQYF. Here the CDR3 DNA reads TGTGCCAGCAGCACCCCGGGCGGGTTTCCGGATACGCAGTATTTT. The full variable domain, its missing parts supplied by reference TRBV7-8 and TRBJ2-3, is GAGVSQSPRYKVAKRGQDVALRCDPISGHVSLFWYQQALGQGPEFLTYFQNEAQLDKSGLPSDRFFAERPEGSVSTLKIQRTQQEDSAVYLCASSTPGGFPDTQYFGPGTRLTVL.

This clonotype was recorded a few times. The rearrangement uses TRBV10-3 and TRBJ2-3; a possible D gene is TRBD2 (6 bases). V was trimmed by 6 bases and J by 4 bases, leaving 32 bases between them. This CDR3 has 20 amino acids. Germline CDR1 is ENHRY and CDR2 is SYGVKD. Here the CDR3 DNA reads TGTGCCATCAGACCACATGAATCCGGGTCGGCGGGTTCGGGGGCAGATACGCAGTATTTT. It translates to CAIRPHESGSAGSGADTQYF.

J is TRBJ2-2 and V is TRBV5-1; 8 bases line up with TRBD2. Germline CDR1 is SGHRS and CDR2 is YFSETQ. This CDR3 region has 16 residues. Trimming took 2 bases from V and 2 from J; bases not matched to a gene: 5. The CDR3 nucleotides read TGCGCCAGCAGCTTCCAAGCGGGGGTTAACACCGGGGAGCTGTTTTTT. This codes for CASSFQAGVNTGELFF.

This clonotype has ten or more counts. V usage is TRBV7-9 and J usage is TRBJ2-5; no firm D call. Trimming pared 3 bases from V and 5 bases from J, leaving 7 bases between. Germline V gives CDR1 SEHNR, CDR2 FQNEAQ (reference sequence). The CDR3 is 12 residues long. The CDR3 DNA is TGTGCCAGCAGCTTTGTACGGGAGACCCAGTACTTC. Its protein product is CASSFVRETQYF.

As regards this clonotype: A read error may produce the germline difference seen at one junction end. This chain joins TRBV10-3 and TRBJ2-5, with 8 bases matching TRBD2. The CDR3 runs 15 residues. Germline V CDR1 and CDR2: ENHRY, SYGVKD. The CDR3 loop reads CAMSVGLGPQETQYF. The CDR3 region has the DNA TGTGCCATGAGTGTGGGACTAGGGCCGCAAGAGACCCAGTACTTC.

This clonotype was detected a few times. The genes are TRBV7-9 and TRBJ1-2, with D maybe TRBD1 (5 bases). Per germline, CDR1 SEHNR and CDR2 FQNEAQ (reference sequence). The CDR3 length is 11 residues. V was trimmed by 5 bases and J by 7 bases, leaving 8 bases between them. In DNA, the CDR3 is TGTGCCAGCAGCGCAGGGTTTGGCTACACCTTC. This encodes CASSAGFGYTF.

This rearrangement joins TRBV12-3 or TRBV12-4 to TRBJ2-5; D possibly corresponds to TRBD2 (6 bases). Trimming took 7 bases from V and 2 from J, leaving 14 bases between them. This CDR3 has 14 amino acids. CDR3 loop: CASTPGLPQETQYF. In nucleotides, the CDR3 is TGTGCCAGCACACCGGGACTCCCTCAAGAGACCCAGTACTTC.

This clonotype appeared a few times. The chain is built from TRBV5-1 and TRBJ1-2; 7 bases fit TRBD1. Per the germline V gene, CDR1 is SGHRS and CDR2 is YFSETQ. The CDR3 has 15 residues. V shed 1 base, J shed 1 base, and the junction held 4 bases outside the gene matches. The CDR3 DNA is TGCGCCAGCAGCTTGTCAGGGGGGCATAACTATGGCTACACCTTC. Amino acid sequence: CASSLSGGHNYGYTF.